This T cell receptor beta chain came from a study of CD8 T cells in ankylosing spondylitis. Study findings and constraints: Made up of about eight highly homologous variants, a TCR beta motif appeared characteristic of ankylosing spondylitis blood.

5'-RACE, quantitative and with molecular barcodes, yielded the TCR beta libraries. TCRdb passed the 5' RACE reads through MiXCR, listing each CDR3 protein once. The sample contains 340,000 or so distinct CDR3 sequences, approximately 15% of which appear only once. This CDR3 is built from 16 residues. The ends were cut back, 5 bases at V and 6 bases at J, with 22 bases in the middle. Looked up from germline, CDR1 is LNHDA and CDR2 is SQIVND (reference sequence). About this clonotype itself: The target antigen is unknown.

The sample was blood, either unsorted or a sorted T cell fraction (not recorded which). This receptor was taken from a male donor with ankylosing spondylitis or in good health (not recorded which). V usage is TRBV19 and J usage is TRBJ1-2, with D perhaps TRBD1 (5 bases). For the CDR3, the DNA is TGTGCCAGTAGTCTCCTCGGGGCCCTCGCCGGAGATGGCTACACCTTC. The encoded protein is CASSLLGALAGDGYTF.